These T cell receptor beta chains were read from a single sample in a study of blood T cell repertoires in COVID-19. Method: immunoSEQ multiplex PCR; TCRdb's copy keeps in-frame clones and lacks some. This sample yields about 190,000 clones, of which around 87% are seen a single time; about 26% belongs to the top ten. The sequenced material came from PBMCs or T cells enriched from blood (not recorded which). These receptors originate from a woman in her forties in a cohort exposed to, infected with or recovered from COVID-19 (not recorded which). The CDR3 runs from the conserved cysteine through the conserved F or W. The D gene is left open where the match is weak. Clone sizes are given selectively: once, few, many, or a class where the clone is expanded.

v_gene: TRBV4-1
j_gene: TRBJ1-5
abundance: NA
d_gene: TRBD1
CDR3aa: CASSRGQGVNKPQHF
CDR3nt: TGCGCCAGCAGTCGTGGACAGGGAGTTAACAAGCCCCAGCATTTT

v_gene: TRBV3-1/TRBV3-2
j_gene: TRBJ2-3
abundance: NA
d_gene: TRBD2
CDR3aa: CASSHGSSGGSDTQYF
CDR3nt: TGTGCCAGCAGCCACGGGTCTAGCGGGGGCTCAGATACGCAGTATTTT

v_gene: TRBV25-1
j_gene: TRBJ1-2
abundance: NA
d_gene: NA
CDR3aa: CATLYSYGYTF
CDR3nt: TGTGCCACTTTATACTCTTATGGCTACACCTTC

v_gene: TRBV3-1/TRBV3-2
j_gene: TRBJ2-5
abundance: NA
d_gene: TRBD2
CDR3aa: CASSQGVGRGFETQYF
CDR3nt: TGTGCCAGCAGCCAAGGGGTCGGGAGGGGATTTGAGACCCAGTACTTC

v_gene: TRBV9
j_gene: TRBJ2-2
abundance: NA
d_gene: TRBD1
CDR3aa: CASSSRTGMNTGELFF
CDR3nt: TGTGCCAGCAGCTCAAGGACAGGGATGAACACCGGGGAGCTGTTTTTT

v_gene: TRBV2
j_gene: TRBJ1-4
abundance: NA
d_gene: TRBD1
CDR3aa: CASSPGTGRNEKLFF
CDR3nt: TGTGCCAGCAGCCCTGGGACAGGGAGGAATGAAAAACTGTTTTTT

v_gene: TRBV7-2
j_gene: TRBJ2-1
abundance: NA
d_gene: NA
CDR3aa: CASSLYLAASSYNEQFF
CDR3nt: TGTGCCAGCAGCTTATATTTAGCGGCCAGCTCCTACAATGAGCAGTTCTTC

v_gene: TRBV11-2
j_gene: TRBJ1-4
abundance: NA
d_gene: TRBD1
CDR3aa: CASSLGQGVGFGEKLFF
CDR3nt: TGTGCCAGCAGCTTAGGACAGGGAGTGGGGTTTGGTGAAAAACTGTTTTTT

v_gene: TRBV28
j_gene: TRBJ2-4
abundance: few
d_gene: TRBD1
CDR3aa: CASSPPTGARTILAKNIQYF
CDR3nt: TGTGCCAGCAGTCCACCGACAGGGGCGAGAACAATTCTAGCCAAAAACATTCAGTACTTC

v_gene: TRBV5-4
j_gene: TRBJ1-1
abundance: NA
d_gene: NA
CDR3aa: CASSLDGRGTEAFF
CDR3nt: TGTGCCAGCAGTTTGGACGGGAGGGGGACTGAAGCTTTCTTT

v_gene: TRBV5-1
j_gene: TRBJ1-1
abundance: NA
d_gene: TRBD1
CDR3aa: CASSLSTGANTEAFF
CDR3nt: TGCGCCAGCAGCTTGTCCACAGGGGCGAACACTGAAGCTTTCTTT

v_gene: TRBV6-5
j_gene: TRBJ2-1
abundance: once
d_gene: TRBD2
CDR3aa: CASTPSGAAYNEQFF
CDR3nt: TGTGCCAGCACTCCGAGCGGGGCCGCCTACAATGAGCAGTTCTTC

v_gene: TRBV25-1
j_gene: TRBJ1-3
abundance: NA
d_gene: TRBD1
CDR3aa: CASSEFSRQGAGNTIYF
CDR3nt: TGTGCCAGCAGTGAATTCAGCCGCCAGGGGGCTGGAAACACCATATATTTT

v_gene: TRBV5-1
j_gene: TRBJ2-3
abundance: NA
d_gene: NA
CDR3aa: CASSSDSRTDTQYF
CDR3nt: TGCGCCAGCAGCTCGGACTCCCGCACAGATACGCAGTATTTT

v_gene: TRBV7-9
j_gene: TRBJ2-2
abundance: NA
d_gene: TRBD2
CDR3aa: CASSLTVGGRTGELFF
CDR3nt: TGTGCCAGCAGCTTAACGGTTGGCGGGAGAACCGGGGAGCTGTTTTTT

v_gene: TRBV9
j_gene: TRBJ2-1
abundance: once
d_gene: TRBD2
CDR3aa: CASSVEASGRAMEGEQFF
CDR3nt: TGTGCCAGCAGCGTAGAGGCTAGCGGGAGGGCCATGGAGGGCGAGCAGTTCTTC